A single sample is the source of the 8 T cell receptor beta chains below, sequenced in a study of CXCR3-negative and CXCR3-positive naive CD8 T cells. UMI-labeled TRB cDNA libraries were prepared by 5' RACE. From its re-call of the 5' RACE reads, TCRdb lists each CDR3 protein once, without DNA. The listing contains fewer than 80,000 distinct CDR3 sequences. Sequencing used naive CXCR3- CD8+ T cells from blood. Stated subset: CD45RO-CCR7+CD27+CD95- naive CD8+ T cells lacking CXCR3 (TNR3-). The receptors shown here come from a human donor in good health. Some clones in this sample may be carry-over from other donors' samples.

The chain is built from TRBV28 and TRBJ1-4. In germline, CDR1 is MDHEN, CDR2 SYDVKM. The CDR3 runs 16 residues. This CDR3 reads CASNGGSPATNEKLFF. Complete variable domain (other parts from reference TRBV28 and TRBJ1-4): DVKVTQSSRYLVKRTGEKVFLECVQDMDHENMFWYRQDPGLGLRLIYFSYDVKMKEKGDIPEGYSVSREKKERFSLILESASTNQTSMYLCASNGGSPATNEKLFFGSGTQLSVL.

V is TRBV11-3 and J is TRBJ2-7; absent DNA, TCRdb's TRBD1 call cannot be checked. CDR1 is SGHNT, CDR2 YENEEA, per germline. CDR3 size: 14 residues. The CDR3 sequence: CASSAGTGGYEQYF.

The chain couples TRBV27 to TRBJ2-1; with no DNA, the TCRdb D assignment of TRBD1 cannot be verified. This CDR3 spans 16 amino acids. Germline-derived CDR1 and CDR2 are MNHEY and SMNVEV (reference sequence). CDR3 in amino acids: CASSLSGQVAYNEQFF.

The chain links TRBV28 to TRBJ2-7; the TCRdb D gene call, TRBD2, has no DNA to confirm it. The germline CDR1 and CDR2 sequences are MDHEN and SYDVKM. This CDR3 has 15 residues. The CDR3 spells CASTSQEAGAYEQYF.

The chain uses TRBV15 and TRBJ2-2. The CDR3 covers 13 residues. CDR1 is LNHNV and CDR2 is YYDKDF in the germline V gene (reference sequence). The CDR3 loop reads CATSNKRTGELFF.

The chain recombines TRBV7-9 with TRBJ2-1. The V gene's germline CDR1 is SEHNR and CDR2 FQNEAQ (reference sequence). This CDR3 has 12 amino acids. The CDR3 loop is CASSLGWKEQFF.

V is TRBV29-1 and J is TRBJ2-7; TCRdb picks TRBD1, but there is no DNA to check that call. The CDR3 length is 13 residues. CDR1 is SQVTM, CDR2 ANQGSEA, per germline. CDR3 sequence: CSVAPTGFYEQYF.

This chain joins TRBV12-3 or TRBV12-4 and TRBJ2-5; TCRdb's D call, TRBD1, is unchecked because there is no DNA. This CDR3 is 13 amino acids long. The CDR3 sequence is CASRKQGAETQYF.